The rows below give T cell receptor beta chains drawn from one sample of a study of CXCR3-negative and CXCR3-positive naive CD8 T cells. TCRdb reanalyzed the 5' RACE reads and collapses them to one entry per CDR3 protein, without DNA. The data include about 60,000 distinct CDR3 sequences; the top ten clones carry 0.5% to 0.6%. The specimen was naive CXCR3+ CD8+ T cells from blood. All receptors come from a human donor in good health. Some clones in this sample may be carry-over from other donors' samples. The CDR3 runs from the conserved cysteine through the conserved F or W. Each record gives: V gene, J gene, CDR3 protein.

TRBV4-2	TRBJ2-5	CASSQETGGWETQYF
TRBV4-2	TRBJ2-7	CASSFAVLSSYEQYF
TRBV2	TRBJ2-7	CASRGPGQSYEQYF
TRBV30	TRBJ1-1	CAWRSRNTEAFF
TRBV28	TRBJ2-1	CASSKTSTLVNEQFF
TRBV14	TRBJ2-3	CASSILDTSGDTQYF
TRBV5-1	TRBJ2-7	CASSIVPAGVGYEQYF
TRBV18	TRBJ2-5	CASSPPNRLSETQYF
TRBV29-1	TRBJ2-1	CTTVEGAYNEQFF
TRBV6-6	TRBJ2-1	CASSYNSGPVGDEQFF
TRBV28	TRBJ2-7	CASLDSYEQYF
TRBV6-5	TRBJ2-7	CASSLQGPLNEQYF
TRBV12-3/TRBV12-4	TRBJ1-2	CASRSWDRVTDGYTF
TRBV20-1	TRBJ2-2	CSASPLTLGTGELFF
TRBV27	TRBJ2-1	CASSSAGGENEQFF
TRBV7-2	TRBJ2-1	CASRAWDRGRTEQFF
TRBV4-1	TRBJ1-2	CASSDPDRGSYGYTF
TRBV27	TRBJ1-1	CASSPRQGGEAFF